This record covers a single TCR beta chain. Its specificity is not known. This may stem from a read error, because a much larger clone lies one nucleotide away. RNA transcripts served as the template for amplifying TCR beta CDR3 regions. A set of HTBI primers served as the primers for a first-round RT-PCR of the TCR CDR3. From the multiplex PCR reads, TCRdb called clonotypes with MiXCR, one entry per CDR3 protein. The sample records under 750,000 distinct CDR3 sequences, approximately 18% being singletons. This sample is drawn from a study of T cells in Graves' hyperthyroidism and ophthalmopathy. General study points: Ophthalmopathy got predicted by the model a median approximately 6 months before its onset. Most expanded thyroid clonotypes above 0.001 also appeared in blood. In the analysis, a 13 V-J model separated ophthalmopathy from stable hyperthyroidism.

The authors obtained PBMCs from over 7.5 ml of fresh peripheral blood. Sequenced material: blood. This clonotype was obtained from a woman in her 50s with Graves' hyperthyroidism that later progressed to Graves' ophthalmopathy.

CDR3 nucleotides: TGTGCCAGCGGCTTATCGGCAGGGCACTATGGCTACACCTTC. It yields the protein CASGLSAGHYGYTF. This chain joins TRBV11-2 and TRBJ1-2; D is possibly TRBD1 (5 bases). The CDR3 is made up of 14 amino acids. In germline, CDR1 is SGHAT, CDR2 FQNNGV.